Each of the 30 T cell receptor beta chains below was sequenced from the same sample in a study of T-cell reconstitution after alpha-beta-depleted transplantation in children. Unique molecular identifiers were incorporated into the prepared TCRbeta library. TCRdb redid the calling of the PCR reads with MiXCR, one entry per CDR3 protein. In the table there are 300,000 to 350,000 distinct CDR3 sequences, more than 20% of which are singletons. Sample: PBMCs, mostly from graft donor cells, taken 180 days after TCRalphabeta/CD19-depleted stem cell transplant. The receptors here all came from a male patient between 10 and 17 years old who had a stem cell transplant for acute lymphoblastic leukemia, so the T cells may come from the graft donor.

A few counts support this clonotype. The gene calls are TRBV12-3 or TRBV12-4 and TRBJ1-6; D not certain. Trimming left V 6 bases short and J 5 bases short, with 11 bases between. The CDR3 has 14 amino acids. The CDR3 DNA follows: TGTGCCAGCAGACCGGGCCCAGATAATTCACCCCTCCACTTT. This gives the protein CASRPGPDNSPLHF.

V and J are TRBV9 and TRBJ2-1; D may be TRBD1 (5 bases). Germline CDR1 is SGDLS and CDR2 is YYNGEE. V lost 0 bases and J lost 13, with 23 bases in between. This CDR3 contains 16 residues. The chain's CDR3 is CASSVAWGSQQWTQFF. The CDR3 DNA follows: TGTGCCAGCAGCGTAGCTTGGGGTTCGCAACAGTGGACACAGTTCTTC. The entire variable domain, with the rest obtained from reference TRBV9 and TRBJ2-1, is as follows: DSGVTQTPKHLITATGQRVTLRCSPRSGDLSVYWYQQSLDQGLQFLIQYYNGEERAKGNILERFSAQQFPDLHSELNLSSLELGDSALYFCASSVAWGSQQWTQFFGPGTRLTVL.

This clonotype occurred a few times. The chain is built from TRBV18 and TRBJ2-7, with TRBD2 matching over 9 bases. This CDR3 has 17 residues. V shed 3 bases, J shed 3 bases, and the junction held 12 bases outside the gene matches. CDR1 is KGHSH, CDR2 LQKENI, per germline. Here the CDR3 reads CASSPFPSGRFVYEQYF. CDR3 DNA: TGTGCCAGCTCACCGTTTCCCAGCGGGAGGTTTGTCTACGAGCAGTACTTC.

The genes are TRBV27 and TRBJ2-7; D gene uncertain. The germline CDR1 and CDR2 sequences are MNHEY and SMNVEV (reference sequence). The CDR3 totals 12 residues. The V and J ends lost 1 base and 3 bases respectively, with 4 bases between them. The CDR3 DNA follows: TGTGCCAGCAGTTTATTCGGCTACGAGCAGTACTTC. Translating it yields CASSLFGYEQYF.

The chain has TRBV4-1 and TRBJ2-7, with D possibly TRBD1 on 6 matching bases. Trimming shortened V by 4 bases and J by 4 bases, and 20 bases separated the two germline ends. The CDR3 covers 16 residues. CDR1 and CDR2 (germline): MGHRA, YSYEKL. DNA for the CDR3: TGCGCCAGCAGCCGATTGACAGGCATCGTTGGGTACGAGCAGTACTTC. Encoded protein: CASSRLTGIVGYEQYF.

This clonotype was found once. The rearrangement links TRBV7-9 to TRBJ2-2, with D tentatively TRBD2 (6 bases). Trimming removed 1 base at V and 3 bases at J, with 9 bases between. The CDR3 runs 15 residues. The germline gives CDR1 SEHNR, CDR2 FQNEAQ (reference sequence). CDR3 region: CASSLVLAHTGELFF. The DNA for the CDR3 is TGTGCCAGCAGCTTAGTTCTAGCGCACACCGGGGAGCTGTTTTTT.

This clonotype appeared a few times. The chain joins TRBV5-1 to TRBJ2-3; TRBD1 agrees at 7 bases. The germline V gene has CDR1 SGHRS and CDR2 YFSETQ. The CDR3 extends over 16 amino acids. J lost 0 bases, V lost 3 bases, and 7 bases had no gene match. The CDR3, as DNA: TGCGCCAGCAGCTCATCAGGACAGGCTAGCACAGATACGCAGTATTTT. Protein product: CASSSSGQASTDTQYF.

This clonotype has a handful of counts. The chain couples TRBV20-1 to TRBJ2-1; 7 nucleotides match TRBD2. There are 15 residues in the CDR3. The V segment lost 1 base and the J segment 3 bases; nucleotides outside the gene matches: 6. Germline V CDR1 and CDR2: DFQATT, SNEGSKA (reference sequence). Here the CDR3 DNA reads TGCAGTGCTAGAGCCCCTAGCGGACTCTACAATGAGCAGTTCTTC. This gives the protein CSARAPSGLYNEQFF.

This clonotype came up a few times. The J gene is TRBJ2-2, the V gene TRBV4-2; D remains unclear. The ends were cut back, 0 bases at V and 6 bases at J, with 8 bases in the middle. The CDR3 runs 14 residues. Germline CDR1 is LGHNA and CDR2 is YNFKEQ. Here the CDR3 DNA reads TGTGCCAGCAGCCAAGATCGAGGTCCCGGGGAGCTGTTTTTT. It encodes CASSQDRGPGELFF.

Only a few counts were recorded for this clonotype. V usage is TRBV29-1 and J usage is TRBJ2-7; D gene ambiguous. The CDR3 is 11 amino acids. Germline CDR1 reads SQVTM; CDR2 reads ANQGSEA. V shed 4 bases and J shed 2 bases, with 6 bases lying between them. The CDR3 DNA sequence: TGCAGCGTTGGGCAGCCCTACGAGCAGTACTTC. This translates into CSVGQPYEQYF.

The chain employs TRBV12-3 or TRBV12-4 and TRBJ2-3; 10 bases match TRBD2. The CDR3 has 13 residues. The J segment lost 1 base and the V segment lost 10 bases, leaving 2 bases of the junction unmatched. The CDR3 DNA sequence: TGTGCCATCGGGACTAGCGGCACAGATACGCAGTATTTT. Its translation is CAIGTSGTDTQYF.

V gene TRBV20-1 combines with J gene TRBJ2-3, with D possibly being TRBD1 (5 bases). Germline values: CDR1 DFQATT, CDR2 SNEGSKA (reference sequence). V was shortened by 3 bases and J by 6 bases, with 7 bases between the two germline ends. CDR3 length equals 11 residues. This CDR3 reads CSASRADTQYF. CDR3 sequence (DNA): TGCAGTGCTAGCAGGGCGGATACGCAGTATTTT.

The CDR3 DNA follows: TGTGCCAGCAGAGGACAGGGATTCGACTACAATGAGCAGTTCTTC. Amino acids: CASRGQGFDYNEQFF. V and J are TRBV6-1 and TRBJ2-1, with TRBD1 identical over 8 bases. CDR1 is MNHNS, CDR2 SASEGT, per germline. J lost 3 bases, V lost 6 bases, and 7 bases had no gene match. The CDR3 contains 15 residues.

This clonotype was counted between two and nine times. V and J are TRBV11-2 and TRBJ2-7; D is possibly TRBD2 (6 bases). Germline V gene data show CDR1 as SGHAT and CDR2 as FQNNGV. The V gene lost 5 bases and the J gene lost 1 base, with 15 bases spanning the gap. The CDR3 has 15 residues. CDR3 coding DNA: TGTGCCAGCAGCCACTGGGGACTGAGATCCTACGAGCAGTACTTC. Its protein is CASSHWGLRSYEQYF.

The gene calls are TRBV6-5 and TRBJ2-7, with 10 nucleotides matching TRBD1. The ends lost 6 bases at V and 5 bases at J; junction bases unmatched: 10. Looked up from germline, CDR1 is MNHEY and CDR2 is SVGAGI. The CDR3 extends over 15 amino acids. Here the CDR3 reads CASSYRQGATHEQYF. The CDR3 DNA sequence: TGTGCCAGCAGCTATAGACAGGGGGCGACCCACGAGCAGTACTTC.

This clonotype occurred a few times. The chain has TRBV7-9 and TRBJ2-7; possible D gene TRBD2, 7 bases. The V gene's germline CDR1 is SEHNR and CDR2 FQNEAQ (reference sequence). V lost 6 bases, J lost 2 bases, and 8 bases lay in between. This CDR3 region has 12 residues. The CDR3 DNA reads as TGTGCCAGCAGAGGGGGGGCCTACGAGCAGTACTTC. It encodes CASRGGAYEQYF.

This clonotype was seen a handful of times. V gene TRBV6-2 or TRBV6-3 combines with J gene TRBJ2-7; D not resolved. The CDR3 extends over 12 amino acids. Between the trimmed V and J ends, which lost 6 bases and 2 bases, there was a span of 8 bases. Germline V gene lookup returns CDR1 MNHEY and CDR2 SVGEGT. The CDR3 DNA is TGTGCCAGCAGGGGCTTAACCTACGAGCAGTACTTC. Its translation: CASRGLTYEQYF.

This clonotype was recorded at least ten times. V is TRBV4-2 and J is TRBJ2-3; 14 bases line up with TRBD2. The CDR3 sequence is 17 residues long. J gave up 5 bases and V 3 bases, and 7 bases lay outside the gene matches. CDR1 and CDR2 (germline): LGHNA, YNFKEQ. The DNA for the CDR3 is TGTGCCAGCAGCCAGGGACTAGCGGGAGCTCGATTAGATACGCAGTATTTT. Its protein is CASSQGLAGARLDTQYF.

This clonotype was seen a handful of times. The conserved closing phenylalanine or tryptophan is absent in this CDR3, likely reflecting a read error. It is unclear where the CDR3 begins or ends on the DNA, so no DNA is shown, and the CDR3 is as TCRdb lists it. The chain links TRBV5-5 to TRBJ1-2; the table's TRBD1 call for D was not verified on the DNA. The CDR3 is made up of 14 amino acids, end residues included. From germline, CDR1 is SGHKS and CDR2 YYEKEE (reference sequence). CDR3 sequence reads: CASSWGQGTLPLIS.

This chain joins TRBV7-9 and TRBJ2-1, with D possibly matching TRBD2 (5 bases). Germline-derived CDR1 and CDR2 are SEHNR and FQNEAQ (reference sequence). CDR3 length equals 17 residues. V was trimmed by 2 bases and J by 10 bases, leaving 24 bases between them. The CDR3 DNA reads TGTGCCAGCAGCTTACTACTTGGACGATGGGAGTCCTGGGAGCAGTTCTTC. It encodes CASSLLLGRWESWEQFF.

This clonotype was counted only a few times. The chain links TRBV14 to TRBJ1-4; the match to TRBD1 covers 10 bases. The CDR3 length is 16 residues. V dropped 0 bases and J dropped 10; count of bases not matched to a gene: 8. Germline-derived CDR1 and CDR2 are SGHDN and FVKESK. CDR3 coding DNA: TGTGCCAGCAGCCAAGATTTAAGACAGGGGGCGCGAAAACTGTTTTTT. It specifies CASSQDLRQGARKLFF.

This clonotype occurred a few times. The chain carries TRBV10-3 and TRBJ2-7; D is unresolved. Germline assignment: CDR1 ENHRY and CDR2 SYGVKD. V was clipped by 4 bases and J by 0 bases, with 7 bases between them. The CDR3 extends over 13 amino acids. The CDR3 here is CAISGPSSYEQYF. The DNA of the CDR3 is TGTGCCATCAGTGGGCCGAGCTCCTACGAGCAGTACTTC.

This clonotype occurred a few times. The chain recombines TRBV6-5 with TRBJ1-2; D unclear. CDR1 is MNHEY, CDR2 SVGAGI, per germline. The CDR3 extends over 17 amino acids. Trimming shortened V by 2 bases and J by 5 bases, and 21 bases separated the two germline ends. This CDR3 is CASSYGGTTVGWYGYTF. DNA for the CDR3: TGTGCCAGCAGTTACGGCGGCACTACGGTCGGCTGGTATGGCTACACCTTC.

The CDR3 nucleotides are TGTGCCAGCAGCTCCGAACCGGGATTGGCCGATACGCAGTATTTT. Its translation: CASSSEPGLADTQYF. The chain joins TRBV7-3 to TRBJ2-3; D perhaps matches TRBD2 (5 bases). CDR1 is SGHTA and CDR2 is FQGTGA in the germline V gene. The CDR3 contains 15 residues. V lost 4 bases to trimming and J lost 6 bases, with 17 bases between them.

This clonotype was seen a few times. The rearrangement joins TRBV7-2 to TRBJ2-2; no clear D gene. Germline-derived CDR1 and CDR2 are SGHTA and FQGNSA. The CDR3 runs 12 residues. V was shortened by 5 bases and J by 4 bases, with 5 bases between the two germline ends. The CDR3 spells CASSPPTGELFF. The DNA for the CDR3 is TGTGCCAGCAGCCCCCCCACCGGGGAGCTGTTTTTT.

The V gene is TRBV24-1, the J gene TRBJ2-3; 9 positions match TRBD1. CDR1 and CDR2 (germline): KGHDR, SFDVKD. There are 19 residues in the CDR3. The V gene end was trimmed by 0 bases and the J gene end by 4 bases; junction bases not matched to a gene: 13. CDR3 bases: TGTGCCACCAGTGATTTGCGGGCGACCGGACAGGGGATTGCAGATACGCAGTATTTT. Its translation: CATSDLRATGQGIADTQYF.

This clonotype has just a few counts. CDR3 DNA sequence: TGTGCCAGCAGCTTGTTCAGCGGGAGGCGCCAAGAGACCCAGTACTTC. Translating it yields CASSLFSGRRQETQYF. The genes are TRBV5-4 and TRBJ2-5, with TRBD2 identical over 9 bases. The V gene end was trimmed by 1 base and the J gene end by 1 base; junction bases not matched to a gene: 5. CDR1 is SGHNT, CDR2 YYREEE, per germline (reference sequence). This CDR3 contains 16 residues.

The table lists this clonotype with a few counts. The chain links TRBV5-1 to TRBJ2-7; D might be TRBD1 or TRBD2, each matching 6 bases. This CDR3 region has 15 residues. The germline gives CDR1 SGHRS, CDR2 YFSETQ. The V end was cut by 1 base, the J end by 5 bases, with 16 bases between. CDR3 region: CASSLRSGGLNEQYF. The CDR3, as DNA: TGCGCCAGCAGCTTGAGATCCGGGGGCCTTAACGAGCAGTACTTC.

This clonotype appeared once. The chain uses TRBV9 and TRBJ2-2, with 7 nucleotides matching TRBD1. There are 17 residues in the CDR3. Germline CDR1 reads SGDLS; CDR2 reads YYNGEE. V lost 1 base, J lost 1 base, and 7 bases stayed unmatched. CDR3 amino acids: CASSVSLTGKNTGELFF. Here the CDR3 DNA reads TGTGCCAGCAGCGTATCCTTGACAGGGAAGAACACCGGGGAGCTGTTTTTT.

This clonotype has more than one count but fewer than ten. The genes are TRBV4-1 and TRBJ2-3; 9 positions match TRBD1. The J segment lost 5 bases and the V segment lost 4 bases, leaving 10 bases of the junction unmatched. From germline, CDR1 is MGHRA and CDR2 YSYEKL. The CDR3 is made up of 16 amino acids. CDR3 sequence: CASSRNRGRVVDTQYF. As DNA, the CDR3 is TGCGCCAGCAGCCGGAACAGGGGGCGGGTAGTAGATACGCAGTATTTT.